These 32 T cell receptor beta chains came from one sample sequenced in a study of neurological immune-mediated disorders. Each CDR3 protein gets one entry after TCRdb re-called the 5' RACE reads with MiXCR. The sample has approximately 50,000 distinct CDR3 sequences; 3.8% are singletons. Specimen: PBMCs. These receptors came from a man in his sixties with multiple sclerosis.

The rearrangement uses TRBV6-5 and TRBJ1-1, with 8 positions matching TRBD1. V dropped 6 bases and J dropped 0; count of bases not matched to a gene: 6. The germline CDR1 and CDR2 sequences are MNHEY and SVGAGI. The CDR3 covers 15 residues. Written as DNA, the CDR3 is TGTGCCAGCAGAGCTCAGGGGGCATTGAACACTGAAGCTTTCTTT. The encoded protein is CASRAQGALNTEAFF.

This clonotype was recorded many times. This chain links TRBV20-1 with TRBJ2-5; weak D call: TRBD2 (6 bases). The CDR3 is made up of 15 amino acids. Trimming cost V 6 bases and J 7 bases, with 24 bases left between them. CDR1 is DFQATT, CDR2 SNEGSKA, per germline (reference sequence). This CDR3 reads CSAVGEAPAGMTQYF. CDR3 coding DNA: TGCAGTGCCGTAGGGGAGGCCCCCGCTGGCATGACCCAGTACTTC.

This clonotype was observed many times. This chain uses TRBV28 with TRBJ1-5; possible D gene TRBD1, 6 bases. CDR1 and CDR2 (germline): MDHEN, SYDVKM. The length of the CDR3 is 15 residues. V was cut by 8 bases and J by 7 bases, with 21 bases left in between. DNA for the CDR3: TGTGCCAGCCGATTCGATAACAGGGATTGGCAGCCCCAGCATTTT. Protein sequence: CASRFDNRDWQPQHF.

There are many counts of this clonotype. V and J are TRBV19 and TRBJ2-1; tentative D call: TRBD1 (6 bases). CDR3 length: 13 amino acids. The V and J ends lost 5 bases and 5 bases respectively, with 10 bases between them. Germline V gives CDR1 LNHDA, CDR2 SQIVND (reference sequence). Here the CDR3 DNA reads TGTGCCAGTAGTGAAAGGACAGACAATGAGCAGTTCTTC. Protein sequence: CASSERTDNEQFF.

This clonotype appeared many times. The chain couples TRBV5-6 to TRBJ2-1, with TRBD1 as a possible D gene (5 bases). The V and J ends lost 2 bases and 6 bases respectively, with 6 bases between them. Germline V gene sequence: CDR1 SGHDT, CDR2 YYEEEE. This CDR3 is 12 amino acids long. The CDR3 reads CASSLQANEQFF. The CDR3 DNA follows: TGTGCCAGCAGCTTACAGGCCAATGAGCAGTTCTTC.

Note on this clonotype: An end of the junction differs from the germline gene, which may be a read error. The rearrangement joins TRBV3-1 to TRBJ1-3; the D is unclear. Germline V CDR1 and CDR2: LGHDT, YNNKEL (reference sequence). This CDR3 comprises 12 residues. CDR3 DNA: TGTGACAGCAGCAAAGGTGGCAACACCATATATTTT. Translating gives CDSSKGGNTIYF.

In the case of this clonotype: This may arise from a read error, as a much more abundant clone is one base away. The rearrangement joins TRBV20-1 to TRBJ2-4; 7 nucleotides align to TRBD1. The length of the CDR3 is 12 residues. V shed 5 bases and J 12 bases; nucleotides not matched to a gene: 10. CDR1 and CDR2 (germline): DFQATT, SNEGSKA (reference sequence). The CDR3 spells CSARKGAPSQYF. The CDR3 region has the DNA TGCAGTGCTCGTAAGGGGGCGCCTTCTCAGTACTTC.

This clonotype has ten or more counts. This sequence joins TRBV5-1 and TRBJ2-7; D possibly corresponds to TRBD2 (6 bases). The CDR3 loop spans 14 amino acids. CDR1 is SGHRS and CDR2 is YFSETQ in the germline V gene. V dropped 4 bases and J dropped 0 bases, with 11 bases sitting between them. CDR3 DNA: TGCGCCAGCAGCGCGGGACCGCTCTCCTACGAGCAGTACTTC. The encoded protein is CASSAGPLSYEQYF.

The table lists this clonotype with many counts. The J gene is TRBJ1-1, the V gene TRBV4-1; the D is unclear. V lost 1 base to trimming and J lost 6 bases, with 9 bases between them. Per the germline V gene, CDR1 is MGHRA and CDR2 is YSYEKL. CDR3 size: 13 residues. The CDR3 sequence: CASSQVGMAEAFF. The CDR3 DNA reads TGCGCCAGCAGCCAAGTGGGGATGGCTGAAGCTTTCTTT.

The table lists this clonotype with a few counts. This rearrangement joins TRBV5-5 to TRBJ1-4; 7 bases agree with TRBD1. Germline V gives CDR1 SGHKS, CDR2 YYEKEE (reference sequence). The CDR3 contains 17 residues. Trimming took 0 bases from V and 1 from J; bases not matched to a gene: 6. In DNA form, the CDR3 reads TGTGCCAGCAGCTTGGACAGGGGCGCGGTAACTAATGAAAAACTGTTTTTT. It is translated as CASSLDRGAVTNEKLFF.

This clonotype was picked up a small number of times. DNA for the CDR3: TGCAGTGCTAAGGGACTAGCGGGTTCTAGCACAGATACGCAGTATTTT. This gives the protein CSAKGLAGSSTDTQYF. The genes are TRBV20-1 and TRBJ2-3, with 12 bases fitting TRBD2. The CDR3 sequence is 16 residues long. Germline V gives CDR1 DFQATT, CDR2 SNEGSKA (reference sequence). V was clipped by 4 bases and J by 0 bases; unmatched bases: 5.

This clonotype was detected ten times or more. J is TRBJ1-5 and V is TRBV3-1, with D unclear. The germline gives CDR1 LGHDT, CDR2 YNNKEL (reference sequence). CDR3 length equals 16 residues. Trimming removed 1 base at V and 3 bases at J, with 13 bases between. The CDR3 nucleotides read TGTGCCAGCAGCCAAGGTGGAGGGTTAACCAATCAGCCCCAGCATTTT. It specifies CASSQGGGLTNQPQHF.

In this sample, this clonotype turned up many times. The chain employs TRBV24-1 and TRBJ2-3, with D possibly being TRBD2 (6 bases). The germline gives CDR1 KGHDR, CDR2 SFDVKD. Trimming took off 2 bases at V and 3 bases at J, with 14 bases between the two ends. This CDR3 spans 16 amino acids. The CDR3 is CATSDYRGIGTDTQYF. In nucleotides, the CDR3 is TGTGCCACCAGTGATTATCGCGGGATTGGGACAGATACGCAGTATTTT.

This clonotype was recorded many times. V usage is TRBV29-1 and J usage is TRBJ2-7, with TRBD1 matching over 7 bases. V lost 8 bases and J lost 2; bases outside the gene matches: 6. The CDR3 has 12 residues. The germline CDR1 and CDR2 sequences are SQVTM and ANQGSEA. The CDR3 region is CSPWDSTYEQYF. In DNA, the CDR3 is TGCAGCCCCTGGGACAGTACCTACGAGCAGTACTTC.

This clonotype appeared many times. CDR3 DNA: TGCGCCAGCAGCTACGGCCGGGACAGGGTCAGGACTGAAGCTTTCTTT. This encodes CASSYGRDRVRTEAFF. The genes are TRBV5-1 and TRBJ1-1; 9 positions agree with TRBD1. The CDR3 length is 16 residues. The junction had 11 bases not matched to a gene; V was cut back by 3 bases and J by 5 bases. Looked up from germline, CDR1 is SGHRS and CDR2 is YFSETQ. The entire variable domain, with the rest obtained from reference TRBV5-1 and TRBJ1-1, is as follows: KAGVTQTPRYLIKTRGQQVTLSCSPISGHRSVSWYQQTPGQGLQFLFEYFSETQRNKGNFPGRFSGRQFSNSRSEMNVSTLELGDSALYLCASSYGRDRVRTEAFFGQGTRLTVV.

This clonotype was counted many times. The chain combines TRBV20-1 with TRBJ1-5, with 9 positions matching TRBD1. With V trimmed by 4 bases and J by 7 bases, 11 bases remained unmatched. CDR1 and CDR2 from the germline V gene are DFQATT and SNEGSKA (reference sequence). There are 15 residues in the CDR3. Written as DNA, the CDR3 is TGCAGTGCTACGACCGGGACAGGGTCGGGGCAGCCCCAGCATTTT. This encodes CSATTGTGSGQPQHF.

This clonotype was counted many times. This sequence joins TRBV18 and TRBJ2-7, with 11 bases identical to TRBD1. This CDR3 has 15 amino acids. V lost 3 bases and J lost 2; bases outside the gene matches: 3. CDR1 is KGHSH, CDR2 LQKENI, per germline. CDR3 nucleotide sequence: TGTGCCAGCTCACCGGGACAGGGGGTCGCCTACGAGCAGTACTTC. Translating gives CASSPGQGVAYEQYF.

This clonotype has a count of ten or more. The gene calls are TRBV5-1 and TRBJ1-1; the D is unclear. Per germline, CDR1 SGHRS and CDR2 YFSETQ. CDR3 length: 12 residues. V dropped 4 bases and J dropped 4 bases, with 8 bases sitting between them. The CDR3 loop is CASSVEGTEAFF. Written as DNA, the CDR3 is TGCGCCAGCAGCGTAGAGGGCACTGAAGCTTTCTTT.

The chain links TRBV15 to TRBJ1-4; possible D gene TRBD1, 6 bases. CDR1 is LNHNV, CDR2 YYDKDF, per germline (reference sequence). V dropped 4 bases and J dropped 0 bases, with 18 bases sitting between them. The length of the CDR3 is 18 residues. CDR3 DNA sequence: TGTGCCACCAGCATAGTTCCACCAGGGGTATCAACTAATGAAAAACTGTTTTTT. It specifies CATSIVPPGVSTNEKLFF. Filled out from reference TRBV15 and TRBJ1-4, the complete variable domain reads DAMVIQNPRYQVTQFGKPVTLSCSQTLNHNVMYWYQQKSSQAPKLLFHYYDKDFNNEADTPDNFQSRRPNTSFCFLDIRSPGLGDTAMYLCATSIVPPGVSTNEKLFFGSGTQLSVL.

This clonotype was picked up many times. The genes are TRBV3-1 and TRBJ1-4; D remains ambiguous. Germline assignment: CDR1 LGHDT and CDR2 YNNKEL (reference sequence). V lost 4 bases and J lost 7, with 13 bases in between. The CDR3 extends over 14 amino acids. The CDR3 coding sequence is TGTGCCAGCAGCCCCCAGCGGGCAGGTGAAAAACTGTTTTTT. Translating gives CASSPQRAGEKLFF.

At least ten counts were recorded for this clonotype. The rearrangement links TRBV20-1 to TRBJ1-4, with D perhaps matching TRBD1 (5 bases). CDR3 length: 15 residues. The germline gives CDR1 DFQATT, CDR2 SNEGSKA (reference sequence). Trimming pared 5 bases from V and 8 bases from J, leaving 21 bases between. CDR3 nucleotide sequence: TGCAGTGCTTTGAGTCCGGGCCACGGGGGAGAAAAACTGTTTTTT. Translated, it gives CSALSPGHGGEKLFF.

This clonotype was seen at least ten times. The CDR3 is CSVRGTGTPDTQYF. The CDR3 bases are TGCAGTGTGCGAGGGACAGGGACCCCAGATACGCAGTATTTT. The rearrangement joins TRBV20-1 to TRBJ2-3; 9 nucleotides agree with TRBD1. The CDR3 sequence is 14 residues long. The germline gives CDR1 DFQATT, CDR2 SNEGSKA (reference sequence). The junction had 9 bases not matched to a gene; V was cut back by 7 bases and J by 4 bases.

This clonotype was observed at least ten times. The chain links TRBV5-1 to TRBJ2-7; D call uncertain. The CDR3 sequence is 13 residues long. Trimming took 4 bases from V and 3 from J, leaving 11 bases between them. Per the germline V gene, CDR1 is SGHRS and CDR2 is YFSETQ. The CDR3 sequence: CASSLHRVYEQYF. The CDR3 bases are TGCGCCAGCAGCCTGCACCGGGTCTACGAGCAGTACTTC.

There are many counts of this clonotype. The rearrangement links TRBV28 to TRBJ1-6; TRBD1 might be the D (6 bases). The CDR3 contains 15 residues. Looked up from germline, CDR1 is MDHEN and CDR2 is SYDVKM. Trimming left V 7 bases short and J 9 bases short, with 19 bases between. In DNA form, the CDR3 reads TGTGCCAGCATGAAAGGGAACAGGGTCGGTTCACCCCTCCACTTT. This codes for CASMKGNRVGSPLHF.

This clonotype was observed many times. The CDR3 reads CATSDPGLANIQYF. CDR3 nucleotides: TGTGCCACCAGTGATCCTGGACTAGCAAACATTCAGTACTTC. The rearrangement joins TRBV24-1 to TRBJ2-4; 8 bases are shared with TRBD2. The CDR3 contains 14 residues. CDR1 and CDR2 (germline): KGHDR, SFDVKD. V dropped 3 bases and J dropped 6; count of bases not matched to a gene: 3.

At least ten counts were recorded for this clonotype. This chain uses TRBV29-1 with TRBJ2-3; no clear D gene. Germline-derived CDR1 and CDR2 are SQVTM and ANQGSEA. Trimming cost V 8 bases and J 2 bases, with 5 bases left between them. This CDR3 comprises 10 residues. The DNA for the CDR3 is TGCAGCTCTAACACAGATACGCAGTATTTT. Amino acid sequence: CSSNTDTQYF.

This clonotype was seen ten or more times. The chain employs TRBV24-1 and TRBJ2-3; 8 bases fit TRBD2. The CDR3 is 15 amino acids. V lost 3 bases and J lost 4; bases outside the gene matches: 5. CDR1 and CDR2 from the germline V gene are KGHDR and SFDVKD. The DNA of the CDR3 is TGTGCCACCAGTGATGCGACTAGCGCAGCAGATACGCAGTATTTT. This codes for CATSDATSAADTQYF.

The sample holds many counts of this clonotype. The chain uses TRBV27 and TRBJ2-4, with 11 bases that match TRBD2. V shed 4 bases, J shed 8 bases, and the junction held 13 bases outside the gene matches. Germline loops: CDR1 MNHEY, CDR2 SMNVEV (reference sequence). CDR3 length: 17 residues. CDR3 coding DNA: TGTGCCAGCAGTTACGTCGTAGCGGGGGGGCCGAAGGACATTCAGTACTTC. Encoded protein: CASSYVVAGGPKDIQYF.

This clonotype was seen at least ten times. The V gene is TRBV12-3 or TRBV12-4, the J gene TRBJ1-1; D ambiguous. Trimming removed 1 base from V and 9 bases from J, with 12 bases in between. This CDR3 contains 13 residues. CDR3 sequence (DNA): TGTGCCAGCAGTTTAGATGCGGGGAAAAAAGCTTTCTTT. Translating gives CASSLDAGKKAFF.

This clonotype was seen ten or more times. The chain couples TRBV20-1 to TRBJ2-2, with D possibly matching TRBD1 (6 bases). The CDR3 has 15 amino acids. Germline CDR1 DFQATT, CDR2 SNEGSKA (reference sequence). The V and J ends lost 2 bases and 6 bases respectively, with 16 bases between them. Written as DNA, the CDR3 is TGCAGTGCTAGACCGCGTGGGGGCAAGCCCGGGGAGCTGTTTTTT. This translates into CSARPRGGKPGELFF.

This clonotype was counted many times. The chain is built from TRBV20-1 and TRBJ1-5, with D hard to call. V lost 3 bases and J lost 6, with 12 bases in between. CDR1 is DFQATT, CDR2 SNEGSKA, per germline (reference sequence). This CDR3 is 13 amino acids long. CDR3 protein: CSARPGQSQPQHF. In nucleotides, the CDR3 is TGCAGTGCTAGGCCCGGGCAGAGTCAGCCCCAGCATTTT.

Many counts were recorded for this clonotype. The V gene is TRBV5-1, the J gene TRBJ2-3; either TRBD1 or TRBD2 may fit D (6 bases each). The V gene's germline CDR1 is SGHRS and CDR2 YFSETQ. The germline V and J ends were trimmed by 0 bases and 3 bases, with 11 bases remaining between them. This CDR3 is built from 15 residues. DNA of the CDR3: TGCGCCAGCAGCTTGGCGGGGGCCGGAACAGATACGCAGTATTTT. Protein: CASSLAGAGTDTQYF.